This T cell receptor (beta chain) comes out of a study of T cells in Graves' hyperthyroidism and ophthalmopathy. The germline gives CDR1 SGHDN, CDR2 FVKESK. Trimming took 2 bases from V and 4 from J, leaving 11 bases between them. The CDR3 is made up of 14 amino acids. TCR beta CDR3 region amplification was performed from RNA transcripts. During a first-round RT-PCR of the TCR CDR3, the HTBI primer set was used. A single record per CDR3 protein comes from TCRdb applying MiXCR to the multiplex PCR reads. Counted here are fewer than 650,000 distinct CDR3 sequences, 12% to 15% occurring once; the ten biggest clones make up about 15%. Orbital computed tomography, thyroid ultrasound, serum thyroxine and TRAb, and clinical symptoms together informed the diagnoses. Out of more than 8 ml of fresh peripheral blood came the PBMCs. In this sample, this clonotype turned up a few times.

This rearrangement joins TRBV14 to TRBJ1-2; possible D gene TRBD1, 5 bases. The origin of this receptor is a middle-aged woman with Graves' hyperthyroidism. What was sequenced was blood. The CDR3 loop is CASSQSRGFYGYTF. CDR3 sequence (DNA): TGTGCCAGCAGCCAATCAAGGGGATTCTATGGCTACACCTTC.